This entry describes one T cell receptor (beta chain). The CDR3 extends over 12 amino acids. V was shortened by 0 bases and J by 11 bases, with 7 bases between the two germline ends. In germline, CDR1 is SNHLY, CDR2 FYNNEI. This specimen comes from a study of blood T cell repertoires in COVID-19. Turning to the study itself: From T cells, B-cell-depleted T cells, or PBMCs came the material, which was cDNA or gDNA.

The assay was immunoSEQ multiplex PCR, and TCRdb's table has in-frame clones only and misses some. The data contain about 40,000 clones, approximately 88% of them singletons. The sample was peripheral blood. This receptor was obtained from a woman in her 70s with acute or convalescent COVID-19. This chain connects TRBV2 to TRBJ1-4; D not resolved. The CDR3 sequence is CASSEAGRKLFF. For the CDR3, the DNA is TGTGCCAGCAGTGAAGCTGGTCGGAAACTGTTTTTT.